Below, 19 T cell receptor beta chains from the same sample are listed, as sequenced in a study of blood T cell repertoires in COVID-19. Clones were read by immunoSEQ multiplex PCR, and TCRdb kept only the in-frame ones, dropping some. Of tens of thousands of clones listed, roughly 70% are singletons. The sequencing sample was made of peripheral blood. These receptors all stem from a woman in her 70s with acute or convalescent COVID-19.

This clone was recorded once. A much larger clonotype is one base distant, so this may be a read error. The chain employs TRBV2 and TRBJ1-5, with D hard to call. This CDR3 contains 14 residues. Trimming took 5 bases from V and 3 from J, leaving 11 bases between them. The germline CDR1 and CDR2 sequences are SNHLY and FYNNEI. The CDR3 spells CASSWLVNNQPQHF. Written as DNA, the CDR3 is TGTGCCAGCAGTTGGCTGGTCAACAATCAGCCCCAGCATTTT.

The V and J genes are TRBV7-8 and TRBJ1-1; D possibly corresponds to TRBD1 (6 bases). This CDR3 has 16 amino acids. The ends were cut back, 5 bases at V and 1 base at J, with 17 bases in the middle. CDR1 and CDR2 from the germline V gene are SGHVS and FQNEAQ. CDR3 amino acids: CASSPKGGVGNTEAFF. The CDR3, as DNA: TGTGCCAGCAGCCCTAAAGGGGGGGTGGGGAACACTGAAGCTTTCTTT.

This clone was found a few times. V gene TRBV7-8 combines with J gene TRBJ2-1, with 8 positions matching TRBD2. Per the germline V gene, CDR1 is SGHVS and CDR2 is FQNEAQ. V gave up 5 bases and J gave up 6 bases; unmatched junction bases: 9. The CDR3 consists of 15 residues. The DNA of the CDR3 is TGTGCCAGCAGCCCCGGGGTAGCGGGAATCAATGAGCAGTTCTTC. Translation gives CASSPGVAGINEQFF.

J is TRBJ2-1 and V is TRBV28; D possibly corresponds to TRBD1 (5 bases). V was shortened by 6 bases and J by 8 bases, with 17 bases between the two germline ends. There are 14 residues in the CDR3. CDR1 and CDR2 (germline): MDHEN, SYDVKM. The CDR3 nucleotides read TGTGCCAGCAGCCCTGACAGTGGACGAGATGAGCAGTTCTTC. Its translation: CASSPDSGRDEQFF.

V gene TRBV12-3 or TRBV12-4 combines with J gene TRBJ1-5; maybe TRBD1 (6 bases). The V end was cut by 5 bases, the J end by 4 bases, with 9 bases between. The length of the CDR3 is 13 residues. CDR3 bases: TGTGCCAGCAGTGGACAGATAAATCAGCCCCAGCATTTT. This translates into CASSGQINQPQHF.

The J gene is TRBJ1-3, the V gene TRBV28, with D perhaps matching TRBD1 (6 bases). V was pared by 4 bases and J by 4 bases, with 17 bases between. The CDR3 contains 16 residues. Germline values: CDR1 MDHEN, CDR2 SYDVKM. CDR3 nucleotides: TGTGCCAGCAGTTCACCCCAAGGCAGGGGAGGAAACACCATATATTTT. This codes for CASSSPQGRGGNTIYF.

This clone was recorded a few times. This sequence joins TRBV5-1 and TRBJ2-1, with 8 bases lining up with TRBD2. Germline assignment: CDR1 SGHRS and CDR2 YFSETQ. Trimming removed 0 bases from V and 4 bases from J; junction bases left unmatched: 3. There are 15 residues in the CDR3. Here the CDR3 reads CASSLGSSGYNEQFF. In DNA form, the CDR3 reads TGCGCCAGCAGCTTGGGTTCTAGCGGGTACAATGAGCAGTTCTTC.

The rearrangement links TRBV5-4 to TRBJ2-3, with 7 nucleotides matching TRBD1. This CDR3 is built from 14 residues. Germline values: CDR1 SGHNT, CDR2 YYREEE (reference sequence). Trimming at V came to 4 bases and at J to 1 base, leaving 3 bases not matched to a gene. The CDR3 DNA is TGTGCCAGCAGCGGGGACAGTCGCACAGATACGCAGTATTTT. Protein sequence: CASSGDSRTDTQYF. The complete variable domain, with remaining parts taken from reference TRBV5-4 and TRBJ2-3, reads ETGVTQSPTHLIKTRGQQVTLRCSSQSGHNTVSWYQQALGQGPQFIFQYYREEENGRGNFPPRFSGLQFPNYSSELNVNALELDDSALYLCASSGDSRTDTQYFGPGTRLTVL.

J is TRBJ1-5 and V is TRBV6-1, with no clear D. In germline, CDR1 is MNHNS, CDR2 SASEGT. Trimming removed 1 base from V and 6 bases from J, with 7 bases in between. The CDR3 has 13 amino acids. CDR3 region: CASSEDRGQPQHF. Here the CDR3 DNA reads TGTGCCAGCAGTGAAGATCGAGGTCAGCCCCAGCATTTT.

The chain recombines TRBV18 with TRBJ1-4; the D is unclear. The germline V gene encodes CDR1 KGHSH and CDR2 LQKENI. The length of the CDR3 is 14 residues. V lost 3 bases and J lost 7, with 12 bases in between. CDR3 nucleotide sequence: TGTGCCAGCTCACCCGGACTCGGAAGTGAAAAACTGTTTTTT. Its translation is CASSPGLGSEKLFF.

The V and J genes are TRBV23-1 and TRBJ1-2; TRBD1 might be the D (6 bases). TRBV23-1 is an ORF; its function is uncertain. Trimming removed 2 bases at V and 1 base at J, with 11 bases between. The CDR3 length is 15 residues. The CDR3 nucleotides are TGCGCCAGCAGTCAAAACTCGACAGGTAACTATGGCTACACCTTC. This encodes CASSQNSTGNYGYTF.

V is TRBV24-1 and J is TRBJ2-5; 11 nucleotides align to TRBD1. This CDR3 region has 16 residues. CDR1 is KGHDR and CDR2 is SFDVKD in the germline V gene. Trimming at V came to 4 bases and at J to 1 base, leaving 4 bases not matched to a gene. The CDR3 DNA sequence: TGTGCCACCAGTGACTCCGGGACAGGGGGCCAAGAGACCCAGTACTTC. Its translation is CATSDSGTGGQETQYF.

J is TRBJ2-7 and V is TRBV5-4; 11 bases align to TRBD1. The V gene end was trimmed by 3 bases and the J gene end by 5 bases; junction bases not matched to a gene: 7. The germline gives CDR1 SGHNT, CDR2 YYREEE (reference sequence). CDR3 size: 15 residues. CDR3 sequence: CASSYRTGGLHEQYF. The CDR3 DNA reads as TGTGCCAGCAGCTACCGGACAGGGGGCTTACACGAGCAGTACTTC.

The chain carries TRBV4-1 and TRBJ1-3; possibly TRBD1 for D (5 bases). CDR1 and CDR2 from the germline V gene are MGHRA and YSYEKL. V lost 4 bases and J 0 bases, leaving 13 bases between the germline ends. The CDR3 is made up of 16 amino acids. As DNA, the CDR3 is TGCGCCAGCAGCCGCGGGGACGGGAGCTCTGGAAACACCATATATTTT. Its protein product is CASSRGDGSSGNTIYF.

The V and J genes are TRBV5-1 and TRBJ2-7; TRBD2 might be the D (6 bases). V lost 7 bases to trimming and J lost 5 bases, with 19 bases between them. Germline loops: CDR1 SGHRS, CDR2 YFSETQ. The CDR3 totals 14 residues. CDR3 sequence (DNA): TGCGCCAGCCGCCCGGGGGATTGGGTAAACGAGCAGTACTTC. Residues: CASRPGDWVNEQYF.

The chain is built from TRBV6-5 and TRBJ1-2; 8 bases fit TRBD1. Germline CDR1 and CDR2: MNHEY and SVGAGI. The CDR3 runs to 13 residues. With 5 bases clipped from V and 8 bases from J, the junction kept 7 bases outside the gene matches. The CDR3 protein is CASSKTGARGYTF. The CDR3 region has the DNA TGTGCCAGCAGTAAGACAGGGGCGAGGGGCTACACCTTC.

The J gene is TRBJ2-5, the V gene TRBV5-8; 10 bases are a match to TRBD2. This CDR3 is 16 amino acids long. Germline lookup yields CDR1 SGHTS and CDR2 YDEGEE. V was clipped by 1 base and J by 1 base; unmatched bases: 4. The CDR3 reads CASSLSQRGGQETQYF. As DNA, the CDR3 is TGTGCCAGCAGCTTGAGCCAGCGGGGGGGCCAAGAGACCCAGTACTTC.

The V gene is TRBV3-1 (or the pseudogene TRBV3-2), the J gene TRBJ2-1; TRBD2 agrees at 7 bases. CDR3 length equals 13 residues. Germline V CDR1 and CDR2: LGHDT, YNNKEL (reference sequence). Trimming at V came to 1 base and at J to 11 bases, leaving 5 bases not matched to a gene. CDR3 residues: CASSQGPGGKQFF. As DNA, the CDR3 is TGTGCCAGCAGCCAAGGTCCCGGGGGGAAGCAGTTCTTC.

The chain combines TRBV12-3 or TRBV12-4 with TRBJ1-2; 8 bases fit TRBD1. The CDR3 sequence is 13 residues long. V lost 6 bases to trimming and J lost 2 bases; unmatched junction nucleotides: 2. CDR3 DNA sequence: TGTGCCAGCAGCCGGACAGGGAACTATGGCTACACCTTC. This gives the protein CASSRTGNYGYTF.